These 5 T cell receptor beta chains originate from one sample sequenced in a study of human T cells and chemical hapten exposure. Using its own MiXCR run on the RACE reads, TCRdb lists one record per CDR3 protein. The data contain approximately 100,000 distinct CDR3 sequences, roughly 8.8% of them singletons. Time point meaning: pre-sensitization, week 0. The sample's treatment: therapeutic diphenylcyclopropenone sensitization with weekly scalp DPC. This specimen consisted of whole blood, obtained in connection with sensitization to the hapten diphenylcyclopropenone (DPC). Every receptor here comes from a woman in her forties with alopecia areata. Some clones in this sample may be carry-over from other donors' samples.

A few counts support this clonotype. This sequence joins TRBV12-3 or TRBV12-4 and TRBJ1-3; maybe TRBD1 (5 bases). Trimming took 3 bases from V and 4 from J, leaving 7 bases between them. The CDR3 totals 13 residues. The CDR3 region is CASSLGGGNTIYF. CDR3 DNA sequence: TGTGCCAGCAGTTTGGGGGGGGGAAACACCATATATTTT.

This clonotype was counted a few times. This CDR3 reads CASSFDLGQGANTGELFF. For the CDR3, the DNA is TGTGCCAGCAGTTTTGATTTGGGACAGGGGGCGAACACCGGGGAGCTGTTTTTT. This chain joins TRBV28 and TRBJ2-2, with 11 bases lining up with TRBD1. This CDR3 has 18 residues. Germline V gene sequence: CDR1 MDHEN, CDR2 SYDVKM. V shed 3 bases and J 0 bases; nucleotides not matched to a gene: 6. The whole variable domain, filled in from reference TRBV28 and TRBJ2-2, reads DVKVTQSSRYLVKRTGEKVFLECVQDMDHENMFWYRQDPGLGLRLIYFSYDVKMKEKGDIPEGYSVSREKKERFSLILESASTNQTSMYLCASSFDLGQGANTGELFFGEGSRLTVL.

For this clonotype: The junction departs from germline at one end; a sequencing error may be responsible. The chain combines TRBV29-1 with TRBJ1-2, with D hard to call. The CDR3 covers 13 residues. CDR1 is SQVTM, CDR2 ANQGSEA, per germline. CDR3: CSVEEIGFYGCTF. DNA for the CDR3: TGCAGCGTTGAAGAAATAGGGTTCTATGGCTGCACCTTC.

The chain's CDR3 is CASSQGLTSGETQYF. DNA for the CDR3: TGTGCCAGCAGCCAAGGTCTGACTAGCGGAGAGACCCAGTACTTC. V is TRBV4-2 and J is TRBJ2-5, with 9 nucleotides matching TRBD2. CDR3 length: 15 residues. Per germline, CDR1 LGHNA and CDR2 YNFKEQ. Trimming took 1 base from V and 4 from J; bases not matched to a gene: 4.

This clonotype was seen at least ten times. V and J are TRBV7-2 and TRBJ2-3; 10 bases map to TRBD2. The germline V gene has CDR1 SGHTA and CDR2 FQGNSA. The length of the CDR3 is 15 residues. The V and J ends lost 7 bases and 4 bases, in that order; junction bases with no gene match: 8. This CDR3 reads CASTQLAGFADTQYF. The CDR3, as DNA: TGTGCCAGCACCCAACTAGCGGGGTTCGCAGATACGCAGTATTTT.